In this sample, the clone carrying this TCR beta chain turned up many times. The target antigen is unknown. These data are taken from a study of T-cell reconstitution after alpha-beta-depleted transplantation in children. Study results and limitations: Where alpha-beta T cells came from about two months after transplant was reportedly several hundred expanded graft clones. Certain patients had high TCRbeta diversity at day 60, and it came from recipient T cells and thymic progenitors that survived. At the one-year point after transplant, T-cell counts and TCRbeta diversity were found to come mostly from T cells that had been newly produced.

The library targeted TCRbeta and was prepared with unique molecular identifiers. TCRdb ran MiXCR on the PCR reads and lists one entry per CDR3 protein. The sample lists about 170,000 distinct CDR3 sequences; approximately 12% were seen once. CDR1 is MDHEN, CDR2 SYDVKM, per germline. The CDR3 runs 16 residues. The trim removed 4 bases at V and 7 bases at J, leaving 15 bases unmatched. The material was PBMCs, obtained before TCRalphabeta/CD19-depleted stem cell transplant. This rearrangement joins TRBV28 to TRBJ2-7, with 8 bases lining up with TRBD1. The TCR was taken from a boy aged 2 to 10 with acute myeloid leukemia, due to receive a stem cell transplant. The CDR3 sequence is CASSSFGQGVIGEQYF. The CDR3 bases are TGTGCCAGCAGTTCTTTCGGACAGGGCGTGATAGGAGAGCAGTACTTC. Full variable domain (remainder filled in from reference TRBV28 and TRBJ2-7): DVKVTQSSRYLVKRTGEKVFLECVQDMDHENMFWYRQDPGLGLRLIYFSYDVKMKEKGDIPEGYSVSREKKERFSLILESASTNQTSMYLCASSSFGQGVIGEQYFGPGTRLTVT.